This T cell receptor beta chain came from a study of T cells in Graves' hyperthyroidism and ophthalmopathy. This clonotype was counted a single time. Just one base apart from a much larger clone, this may be a read error. V was trimmed by 3 bases and J by 7 bases, leaving 15 bases between them. This CDR3 contains 14 residues. Germline CDR1 KGHSH, CDR2 LQKENI. TCR beta CDR3 region amplification was performed from RNA transcripts. HTBI primers were employed in a first-round RT-PCR of the TCR CDR3. Using its own MiXCR run on the multiplex PCR reads, TCRdb lists one record per CDR3 protein. The table has around 580,000 distinct CDR3 sequences, around 42% seen once.

The chain has TRBV18 and TRBJ1-2; D is unresolved. Sequencing input: peripheral blood or thyroid tissue (not recorded which). The sequence derives from a young woman with Graves' hyperthyroidism. In DNA form, the CDR3 reads TGTGCCAGCTCACCGAATCATGGTGGGTGTGGCTACACCTTC. Residues: CASSPNHGGCGYTF.